These 27 T cell receptor beta chains share one sample of origin, sequenced in a study of radiotherapy plus CTLA-4 blockade in lung cancer. Assay: immunoSEQ multiplex PCR; the TCRdb copy retains only in-frame clones and omits some. The data show about 50,000 clones, roughly four fifths seen once. The source was peripheral blood, collected from a patient treated with radiotherapy plus ipilimumab. The receptor set was obtained from a human donor with non-small cell lung cancer who had a complete response to radiotherapy plus ipilimumab.

The genes are TRBV5-1 and TRBJ2-3, with D perhaps matching TRBD2 (6 bases). V dropped 6 bases and J dropped 8 bases, with 22 bases sitting between them. CDR3 length: 15 residues. CDR1 is SGHRS, CDR2 YFSETQ, per germline. The CDR3: CASNSNSGLRVTQYF. CDR3 nucleotides: TGCGCCAGCAACTCGAACAGCGGGCTCAGGGTTACGCAGTATTTT.

The rearrangement uses TRBV5-1 and TRBJ2-3; 10 nucleotides match TRBD2. The CDR3 length is 19 residues. V dropped 2 bases and J dropped 1; count of bases not matched to a gene: 13. Germline CDR1 SGHRS, CDR2 YFSETQ. CDR3 region: CASSFTLRGLAGGTDTQYF. The CDR3 DNA follows: TGCGCCAGCAGCTTCACCCTGCGAGGGCTAGCGGGGGGCACAGATACGCAGTATTTT.

This clone was seen a handful of times. The rearrangement joins TRBV7-9 to TRBJ1-2; no clear D. V was clipped by 5 bases and J by 2 bases, with 18 bases between them. CDR1 is SEHNR, CDR2 FQNEAQ, per germline (reference sequence). The CDR3 loop spans 16 amino acids. CDR3 sequence reads: CASSDERQGGNYGYTF. CDR3 nucleotides: TGTGCCAGCAGCGACGAGAGACAAGGAGGGAACTATGGCTACACCTTC.

V usage is TRBV7-2 and J usage is TRBJ2-1, with D possibly matching TRBD2 (6 bases). Trimming removed 3 bases at V and 9 bases at J, with 18 bases between. Per the germline V gene, CDR1 is SGHTA and CDR2 is FQGNSA. The CDR3 extends over 15 amino acids. The CDR3 DNA follows: TGTGCCAGCAGCTTGCGGGGTTATAATTTCGGTGAGCAGTTCTTC. This gives the protein CASSLRGYNFGEQFF.

This clone was counted only a few times. CDR3 nucleotide sequence: TGTGCCAGCAGTCCGGGGGATCTCTCTGGAAACACCATATATTTT. It yields the protein CASSPGDLSGNTIYF. The chain combines TRBV6-1 with TRBJ1-3; D is possibly TRBD1 (5 bases). The CDR3 loop spans 15 amino acids. In germline, CDR1 is MNHNS, CDR2 SASEGT. The V end was cut by 5 bases, the J end by 0 bases, with 11 bases between.

The V call is TRBV19, the J call TRBJ2-2; 10 nucleotides agree with TRBD2. Germline CDR1 is LNHDA and CDR2 is SQIVND (reference sequence). This CDR3 contains 18 residues. V dropped 1 base and J dropped 7; count of bases not matched to a gene: 12. The CDR3 DNA sequence: TGTGCCAGTAGTATAGGTCGGTCTAGCGGGAGAGATGGCGGGGAGCTGTTTTTT. It codes for CASSIGRSSGRDGGELFF.

The sample holds a few counts of this clone. The J gene is TRBJ2-1, the V gene TRBV9; 9 bases are shared with TRBD2. Germline V gene data show CDR1 as SGDLS and CDR2 as YYNGEE. The J segment lost 7 bases and the V segment lost 4 bases, leaving 9 bases of the junction unmatched. This CDR3 is 15 amino acids long. The CDR3 reads CASSPSAGGRNEQFF. Here the CDR3 DNA reads TGTGCCAGCAGCCCGAGCGCGGGAGGGAGAAATGAGCAGTTCTTC.

This chain joins TRBV7-2 and TRBJ1-3; D unresolved. This CDR3 spans 17 amino acids. V shed 5 bases and J shed 4 bases, with 21 bases lying between them. Germline-derived CDR1 and CDR2 are SGHTA and FQGNSA. This CDR3 is CASSPALAGGVGNTIYF. The CDR3 DNA follows: TGTGCCAGCAGCCCTGCCCTTGCAGGCGGGGTGGGAAACACCATATATTTT.

The rearrangement links TRBV27 to TRBJ1-5, with a possible D match to TRBD1 (5 bases). The CDR3 spans 14 residues. Germline CDR1 reads MNHEY; CDR2 reads SMNVEV (reference sequence). Trimming removed 5 bases from V and 3 bases from J, with 11 bases in between. Written as DNA, the CDR3 is TGTGCCAGCAGTACCGGGACTCTCAATCAGCCCCAGCATTTT. It encodes CASSTGTLNQPQHF.

CDR3: CASSVLAGSMVAQYF. CDR3 DNA sequence: TGTGCCAGCAGCGTTCTAGCGGGATCAATGGTGGCCCAGTACTTC. The chain uses TRBV9 and TRBJ2-5, with 9 positions matching TRBD2. This CDR3 is built from 15 residues. From germline, CDR1 is SGDLS and CDR2 YYNGEE. V shed 2 bases, J shed 9 bases, and the junction held 11 bases outside the gene matches.

The V gene is TRBV5-1, the J gene TRBJ2-3; TRBD2 is a possible D gene (6 bases). Trimming shortened V by 2 bases and J by 2 bases, and 18 bases separated the two germline ends. This CDR3 region has 17 residues. Germline lookup yields CDR1 SGHRS and CDR2 YFSETQ. The CDR3 protein is CASSFGSAGGTTDTQYF. CDR3 sequence (DNA): TGCGCCAGCAGCTTCGGCAGCGCCGGGGGTACCACAGATACGCAGTATTTT.

The chain joins TRBV5-4 to TRBJ2-7, with D possibly matching TRBD2 (5 bases). The CDR3 totals 15 residues. The germline V gene has CDR1 SGHNT and CDR2 YYREEE (reference sequence). Trimming left V 4 bases short and J 1 base short, with 15 bases between. CDR3 bases: TGTGCCAGCAGCCCTTCAGCTAGCCTTTCCTACGAGCAGTACTTC. Its protein product is CASSPSASLSYEQYF.

The chain employs TRBV23-1 and TRBJ2-7, with 8 bases that match TRBD1. TRBV23-1 is an open reading frame whose function is uncertain. The CDR3 sequence is 14 residues long. With 3 bases clipped from V and 3 bases from J, the junction kept 4 bases outside the gene matches. The DNA of the CDR3 is TGCGCCAGCAGTCATGATGACAGGGGCTACGAGCAGTACTTC. Its translation is CASSHDDRGYEQYF.

The chain carries TRBV2 and TRBJ1-2; the D gene is possibly TRBD1 (5 bases). The V end was cut by 6 bases, the J end by 1 base, with 12 bases between. Germline CDR1 SNHLY, CDR2 FYNNEI. The CDR3 has 14 residues. CDR3 in amino acids: CASRSGEVNYGYTF. The CDR3 nucleotides are TGTGCCAGCAGATCGGGGGAGGTTAACTATGGCTACACCTTC.

V and J are TRBV28 and TRBJ1-2, with a tentative D call TRBD1 (5 bases). V lost 8 bases and J 0 bases, leaving 10 bases between the germline ends. The CDR3 extends over 13 amino acids. CDR1 MDHEN and CDR2 SYDVKM come from the germline V gene. The CDR3 DNA is TGTGCCAGCCACGGGGGGTCTAACTATGGCTACACCTTC. Its protein product is CASHGGSNYGYTF.

The CDR3 spells CASSHGTSRNTIYF. The CDR3 DNA follows: TGCGCCAGCAGCCATGGGACATCGAGAAACACCATATATTTT. This sequence joins TRBV4-1 and TRBJ1-3; D is perhaps TRBD1 (6 bases). This CDR3 is 14 amino acids long. Germline CDR1 reads MGHRA; CDR2 reads YSYEKL. Trimming left V 3 bases short and J 5 bases short, with 11 bases between.

The rearrangement uses TRBV14 and TRBJ1-2; D might be TRBD1 (5 bases). V was trimmed by 1 base and J by 4 bases, leaving 13 bases between them. Looked up from germline, CDR1 is SGHDN and CDR2 is FVKESK. The CDR3 contains 15 residues. The DNA of the CDR3 is TGTGCCAGCAGCCAAGGAGGCCGGGGGTTCTATGGCTACACCTTC. Translating it yields CASSQGGRGFYGYTF.

This sequence joins TRBV5-1 and TRBJ2-2, with 7 bases identical to TRBD1. With V trimmed by 2 bases and J by 5 bases, 6 bases remained unmatched. Germline lookup yields CDR1 SGHRS and CDR2 YFSETQ. The CDR3 contains 15 residues. The CDR3 reads CASSFRGGWTGELFF. DNA of the CDR3: TGCGCCAGCAGCTTTAGAGGGGGCTGGACCGGGGAGCTGTTTTTT.

The chain has TRBV7-2 and TRBJ1-1; the match to TRBD1 covers 7 bases. This CDR3 spans 14 amino acids. With 5 bases clipped from V and 1 base from J, the junction kept 4 bases outside the gene matches. Germline V lookup: CDR1 SGHTA, CDR2 FQGNSA. The CDR3 sequence: CASSHGDRNTEAFF. For the CDR3, the DNA is TGTGCCAGCAGCCATGGGGACAGGAACACTGAAGCTTTCTTT. Complete variable domain (other parts from reference TRBV7-2 and TRBJ1-1): GAGVSQSPSNKVTEKGKDVELRCDPISGHTALYWYRQSLGQGLEFLIYFQGNSAPDKSGLPSDRFSAERTGGSVSTLTIQRTQQEDSAVYLCASSHGDRNTEAFFGQGTRLTVV.

The chain uses TRBV18 and TRBJ2-7, with TRBD1 identical over 7 bases. The CDR3 sequence is 17 residues long. Looked up from germline, CDR1 is KGHSH and CDR2 is LQKENI. Losses at the gene ends were 2 bases for V and 3 bases for J; bases not matched to a gene: 13. CDR3 DNA sequence: TGTGCCAGCTCACCAACCCTAGGGAAGGGGGCTTTCTACGAGCAGTACTTC. Residues: CASSPTLGKGAFYEQYF.

The chain recombines TRBV5-1 with TRBJ2-7; 9 positions agree with TRBD1. The CDR3 spans 14 residues. The germline V gene encodes CDR1 SGHRS and CDR2 YFSETQ. V shed 0 bases and J 4 bases; nucleotides not matched to a gene: 2. The CDR3 DNA is TGCGCCAGCAGCTTGGGACAGGGGGTTTACGAGCAGTACTTC. Its translation: CASSLGQGVYEQYF.

This clone was seen just once. V gene TRBV20-1 combines with J gene TRBJ2-3; 7 positions agree with TRBD1. Germline CDR1 and CDR2: DFQATT and SNEGSKA (reference sequence). CDR3 length: 11 amino acids. J gave up 4 bases and V 5 bases, and 0 bases lay outside the gene matches. The CDR3 region is CSADRADTQYF. CDR3 in DNA: TGCAGTGCTGACAGGGCAGATACGCAGTATTTT.

This clone turned up a few times. The rearrangement links TRBV6-6 to TRBJ1-5, with TRBD1 identical over 10 bases. V shed 0 bases, J shed 6 bases, and the junction held 5 bases outside the gene matches. Germline V gives CDR1 MNHNY, CDR2 SVGAGI (reference sequence). The CDR3 is 16 residues long. The CDR3 is CASSYSLTGGTQPQHF. In nucleotides, the CDR3 is TGTGCCAGCAGTTACTCCTTGACAGGGGGCACTCAGCCCCAGCATTTT.

CDR3 sequence reads: CASALLGGAGEQFF. CDR3 DNA sequence: TGTGCCAGCGCTTTGCTGGGGGGGGCCGGTGAGCAGTTCTTC. The gene calls are TRBV6-1 and TRBJ2-1, with a possible D match to TRBD2 (7 bases). Germline V lookup: CDR1 MNHNS, CDR2 SASEGT. The CDR3 is 14 amino acids. Trimming cost V 8 bases and J 9 bases, with 20 bases left between them.

The chain is built from TRBV5-5 and TRBJ1-3; no clear D gene. The CDR3 consists of 14 residues. The germline V gene encodes CDR1 SGHKS and CDR2 YYEKEE (reference sequence). V was cut by 4 bases and J by 3 bases, with 11 bases left in between. CDR3 region: CASSKQEVGNTIYF. The DNA for the CDR3 is TGTGCCAGCAGCAAGCAGGAGGTTGGAAACACCATATATTTT.

This chain links TRBV6-6 with TRBJ2-6; D perhaps matches TRBD2 (5 bases). V was shortened by 6 bases and J by 5 bases, with 8 bases between the two germline ends. The CDR3 loop spans 13 amino acids. CDR1 MNHNY and CDR2 SVGAGI come from the germline V gene (reference sequence). The CDR3 region is CASRRDRANVLTF. In DNA, the CDR3 is TGTGCCAGCAGGAGGGATAGGGCCAACGTCCTGACTTTC.

V is TRBV30 and J is TRBJ1-3, with D possibly being TRBD1 (6 bases). From germline, CDR1 is GTSNPN and CDR2 SVGIG (reference sequence). The V gene lost 3 bases and the J gene lost 0 bases, with 12 bases spanning the gap. CDR3 length: 15 amino acids. CDR3 DNA sequence: TGTGCCTGGAGCAGACAGGCCTACTCTGGAAACACCATATATTTT. Residues: CAWSRQAYSGNTIYF.